This is a list of T cell receptor beta chains from one sample in a study of blood T cell repertoires in COVID-19. The repertoire was sequenced with immunoSEQ multiplex PCR; TCRdb's copy has only in-frame clones and lacks some. The sample shows about 130,000 clones, 86% of them seen only once. Source material: PBMCs or T cells enriched from blood (not recorded which). All receptors come from a woman aged 45-65 years who had recovered from COVID-19. CDR3s include the opening cysteine and the closing phenylalanine or tryptophan. Fields, in order: clone size, J gene, D gene, V gene, CDR3 length, CDR3 protein, CDR3 DNA. A D gene is named only where the DNA matches it firmly. The size field is filled for only some rows; it gives once, few, many or a size class.

clone size: -; J gene: TRBJ2-3; D gene: TRBD2; V gene: TRBV13; CDR3 length: 15; CDR3 protein: CASSLSGGGTDTQYF; CDR3 DNA: TGTGCCAGCAGCTTAAGCGGGGGGGGCACAGATACGCAGTATTTT
clone size: -; J gene: TRBJ2-1; D gene: TRBD1; V gene: TRBV19; CDR3 length: 13; CDR3 protein: CASSNRGWNEQFF; CDR3 DNA: TGTGCCAGTAGTAACAGGGGATGGAATGAGCAGTTCTTC
clone size: -; J gene: TRBJ2-3; D gene: -; V gene: TRBV5-1; CDR3 length: 14; CDR3 protein: CASSSDRTTDTQYF; CDR3 DNA: TGCGCCAGCAGCTCAGACAGGACCACAGATACGCAGTATTTT
clone size: -; J gene: TRBJ2-5; D gene: TRBD2; V gene: TRBV15; CDR3 length: 13; CDR3 protein: CATSRDEGGAQYF; CDR3 DNA: TGTGCCACCAGCAGAGATGAGGGAGGGGCCCAGTACTTC
clone size: -; J gene: TRBJ2-3; D gene: TRBD2; V gene: TRBV7-3; CDR3 length: 15; CDR3 protein: CASSLGLAVTDTQYF; CDR3 DNA: TGTGCCAGCAGCTTAGGACTAGCGGTCACAGATACGCAGTATTTT
clone size: -; J gene: TRBJ2-7; D gene: TRBD2; V gene: TRBV2; CDR3 length: 16; CDR3 protein: CASSPHPGLADYEQYF; CDR3 DNA: TGTGCCAGCAGTCCCCATCCGGGCCTAGCGGACTACGAGCAGTACTTC
clone size: -; J gene: TRBJ1-2; D gene: -; V gene: TRBV11-2; CDR3 length: 13; CDR3 protein: CASSFGADYGYTF; CDR3 DNA: TGTGCCAGCAGCTTTGGGGCAGACTATGGCTACACCTTC
clone size: -; J gene: TRBJ2-3; D gene: -; V gene: TRBV19; CDR3 length: 15; CDR3 protein: CASSIPGTYTDTQYF; CDR3 DNA: TGTGCCAGTAGTATCCCCGGGACATACACAGATACGCAGTATTTT
clone size: -; J gene: TRBJ1-4; D gene: TRBD1; V gene: TRBV5-8; CDR3 length: 15; CDR3 protein: CASSLVGTGDEKLFF; CDR3 DNA: TGTGCCAGCAGCTTGGTGGGGACAGGGGATGAAAAACTGTTTTTT
clone size: once; J gene: TRBJ2-2; D gene: -; V gene: TRBV10-3; CDR3 length: 16; CDR3 protein: CAISPGNLRDTGELFF; CDR3 DNA: TGTGCCATCAGCCCGGGAAACTTAAGGGACACCGGGGAGCTGTTTTTT
clone size: -; J gene: TRBJ2-3; D gene: -; V gene: TRBV4-3; CDR3 length: 16; CDR3 protein: CASSQDSSVGSPTQYF; CDR3 DNA: TGCGCCAGCAGCCAAGATAGTTCCGTCGGGTCACCGACGCAGTATTTT
clone size: -; J gene: TRBJ2-2; D gene: TRBD1; V gene: TRBV19; CDR3 length: 14; CDR3 protein: CASTGTGYTGELFF; CDR3 DNA: TGTGCCAGTACCGGGACAGGTTACACCGGGGAGCTGTTTTTT
clone size: -; J gene: TRBJ2-7; D gene: TRBD2; V gene: TRBV27; CDR3 length: 15; CDR3 protein: CATGELAGGLYEQYF; CDR3 DNA: TGTGCCACCGGTGAGCTAGCGGGGGGCCTCTACGAGCAGTACTTC
clone size: -; J gene: TRBJ1-5; D gene: -; V gene: TRBV12-3/TRBV12-4; CDR3 length: 13; CDR3 protein: CASSSTLSQPQHF; CDR3 DNA: TGTGCCAGCAGTTCCACTCTTAGTCAGCCCCAGCATTTT
clone size: -; J gene: TRBJ1-1; D gene: -; V gene: TRBV11-3; CDR3 length: 13; CDR3 protein: CASSEARNTEAFF; CDR3 DNA: TGTGCCAGCAGCGAGGCCAGGAACACTGAAGCTTTCTTT
clone size: -; J gene: TRBJ1-4; D gene: TRBD1; V gene: TRBV7-9; CDR3 length: 16; CDR3 protein: CASSFDRGLTNEKLFF; CDR3 DNA: TGTGCCAGCAGCTTCGACAGGGGGCTAACTAATGAAAAACTGTTTTTT
clone size: -; J gene: TRBJ2-1; D gene: -; V gene: TRBV4-3; CDR3 length: 12; CDR3 protein: CASSQVGQEQFF; CDR3 DNA: TGCGCCAGCAGCCAAGTGGGGCAGGAGCAGTTCTTC
clone size: -; J gene: TRBJ2-7; D gene: -; V gene: TRBV19; CDR3 length: 13; CDR3 protein: CASRLGQTYEQYF; CDR3 DNA: TGTGCCAGCCGGTTAGGACAGACCTACGAGCAGTACTTC
clone size: few; J gene: TRBJ2-1; D gene: -; V gene: TRBV7-2; CDR3 length: 14; CDR3 protein: CASSLLREEDEQFF; CDR3 DNA: TGTGCCAGCAGCTTATTGAGGGAGGAGGATGAGCAGTTCTTC
clone size: -; J gene: TRBJ2-7; D gene: TRBD1; V gene: TRBV12-5; CDR3 length: 13; CDR3 protein: CASGRQGAHEQYF; CDR3 DNA: TGTGCTAGTGGAAGACAGGGGGCCCACGAGCAGTACTTC
clone size: few; J gene: TRBJ2-1; D gene: TRBD2; V gene: TRBV10-1; CDR3 length: 15; CDR3 protein: CASSERLAAYTEQFF; CDR3 DNA: TGCGCCAGCAGTGAGAGGCTAGCGGCCTACACTGAGCAGTTCTTC
clone size: few; J gene: TRBJ2-5; D gene: -; V gene: TRBV21-1; CDR3 length: 17; CDR3 protein: CASSKGLGGVGQETQYF; CDR3 DNA: TGTGCCAGCAGCAAAGGTCTGGGAGGGGTCGGGCAAGAGACCCAGTACTTC
clone size: -; J gene: TRBJ2-6; D gene: TRBD1; V gene: TRBV2; CDR3 length: 16; CDR3 protein: CASRDREFSGANVLTF; CDR3 DNA: TGTGCCAGCCGGGACAGAGAGTTCTCTGGGGCCAACGTCCTGACTTTC
clone size: -; J gene: TRBJ2-7; D gene: -; V gene: TRBV19; CDR3 length: 15; CDR3 protein: CASSIGQRTSYEQYF; CDR3 DNA: TGTGCCAGTAGTATAGGTCAGCGAACCTCCTACGAGCAGTACTTC
clone size: -; J gene: TRBJ2-7; D gene: -; V gene: TRBV10-3; CDR3 length: 15; CDR3 protein: CAISEQLKQGPQQYF; CDR3 DNA: TGTGCCATCAGTGAACAACTTAAACAGGGTCCTCAGCAGTACTTC
clone size: once; J gene: TRBJ1-5; D gene: -; V gene: TRBV18; CDR3 length: 16; CDR3 protein: CASSRTAGWEDQPQHF; CDR3 DNA: TGTGCCAGCTCACGGACCGCGGGTTGGGAAGACCAGCCCCAGCATTTT
clone size: -; J gene: TRBJ2-2; D gene: -; V gene: TRBV27; CDR3 length: 15; CDR3 protein: CASSPDRGATGELFF; CDR3 DNA: TGTGCCAGCAGCCCGGACAGAGGGGCCACCGGGGAGCTGTTTTTT
clone size: -; J gene: TRBJ1-1; D gene: TRBD1; V gene: TRBV3-1/TRBV3-2; CDR3 length: 14; CDR3 protein: CASSQGQGRTEAFF; CDR3 DNA: TGTGCCAGCAGCCAGGGACAGGGCCGCACTGAAGCTTTCTTT
clone size: -; J gene: TRBJ2-5; D gene: -; V gene: TRBV9; CDR3 length: 15; CDR3 protein: CASSVLTGPKETQYF; CDR3 DNA: TGTGCCAGCAGCGTACTAACAGGTCCAAAAGAGACCCAGTACTTC
clone size: -; J gene: TRBJ1-1; D gene: -; V gene: TRBV5-5; CDR3 length: 15; CDR3 protein: CASAGRAGGNTEAFF; CDR3 DNA: TGTGCCAGCGCTGGAAGGGCCGGAGGGAACACTGAAGCTTTCTTT
clone size: -; J gene: TRBJ1-6; D gene: -; V gene: TRBV7-9; CDR3 length: 18; CDR3 protein: CASSLTGQSSSYNSPLHF; CDR3 DNA: TGTGCCAGCAGCTTAACAGGACAGTCGAGCTCCTATAATTCACCCCTCCACTTT
clone size: -; J gene: TRBJ2-3; D gene: TRBD2; V gene: TRBV10-3; CDR3 length: 14; CDR3 protein: CAISAGGGTDTQYF; CDR3 DNA: TGTGCCATCAGTGCCGGGGGGGGGACAGATACGCAGTATTTT
clone size: few; J gene: TRBJ1-1; D gene: -; V gene: TRBV14; CDR3 length: 15; CDR3 protein: CASSQEGVLNTEAFF; CDR3 DNA: TGTGCCAGCAGCCAAGAAGGGGTACTGAACACTGAAGCTTTCTTT
clone size: -; J gene: TRBJ2-1; D gene: TRBD2; V gene: TRBV2; CDR3 length: 13; CDR3 protein: CASRGLADNEQFF; CDR3 DNA: TGTGCCAGCAGAGGACTAGCGGACAATGAGCAGTTCTTC
clone size: once; J gene: TRBJ2-7; D gene: TRBD2; V gene: TRBV3-1/TRBV3-2; CDR3 length: 16; CDR3 protein: CASSQGIAGATYEQYF; CDR3 DNA: TGTGCCAGCAGCCAAGGGATAGCGGGGGCGACCTACGAGCAGTACTTC
clone size: -; J gene: TRBJ1-5; D gene: TRBD1; V gene: TRBV29-1; CDR3 length: 14; CDR3 protein: CSVVPGQGNQPQHF; CDR3 DNA: TGCAGCGTCGTACCGGGACAGGGCAATCAGCCCCAGCATTTT
clone size: -; J gene: TRBJ2-1; D gene: -; V gene: TRBV2; CDR3 length: 12; CDR3 protein: CASSPSGNEQFF; CDR3 DNA: TGTGCCAGCAGCCCCTCGGGGAATGAGCAGTTCTTC
clone size: -; J gene: TRBJ2-5; D gene: TRBD1; V gene: TRBV29-1; CDR3 length: 14; CDR3 protein: CSGRDRGQQETQYF; CDR3 DNA: TGCAGCGGCCGGGACAGGGGGCAACAAGAGACCCAGTACTTC
clone size: -; J gene: TRBJ1-5; D gene: TRBD1; V gene: TRBV27; CDR3 length: 14; CDR3 protein: CASSLGTGDQPQHF; CDR3 DNA: TGTGCCAGCAGTTTAGGGACAGGCGATCAGCCCCAGCATTTT
clone size: -; J gene: TRBJ1-6; D gene: TRBD1; V gene: TRBV28; CDR3 length: 15; CDR3 protein: CASSGGQINNSPLHF; CDR3 DNA: TGTGCCAGCAGCGGGGGACAGATAAATAATTCACCCCTCCACTTT
clone size: -; J gene: TRBJ1-2; D gene: -; V gene: TRBV18; CDR3 length: 15; CDR3 protein: CASSPAASPAYGYTF; CDR3 DNA: TGTGCCAGCTCACCAGCGGCGTCCCCAGCCTATGGCTACACCTTC
clone size: -; J gene: TRBJ1-2; D gene: -; V gene: TRBV27; CDR3 length: 16; CDR3 protein: CASSLSRVGAGYGYTF; CDR3 DNA: TGTGCCAGCAGTTTATCGAGGGTGGGGGCTGGATATGGCTACACCTTC
clone size: -; J gene: TRBJ2-7; D gene: -; V gene: TRBV6-2/TRBV6-3; CDR3 length: 14; CDR3 protein: CASSPAGQSREQYF; CDR3 DNA: TGTGCCAGCAGTCCCGCGGGACAGTCGCGCGAGCAGTACTTC
clone size: few; J gene: TRBJ1-2; D gene: -; V gene: TRBV5-1; CDR3 length: 16; CDR3 protein: CASSLVHGSSNYGYTF; CDR3 DNA: TGCGCCAGCAGCTTGGTCCACGGGAGTTCAAACTATGGCTACACCTTC